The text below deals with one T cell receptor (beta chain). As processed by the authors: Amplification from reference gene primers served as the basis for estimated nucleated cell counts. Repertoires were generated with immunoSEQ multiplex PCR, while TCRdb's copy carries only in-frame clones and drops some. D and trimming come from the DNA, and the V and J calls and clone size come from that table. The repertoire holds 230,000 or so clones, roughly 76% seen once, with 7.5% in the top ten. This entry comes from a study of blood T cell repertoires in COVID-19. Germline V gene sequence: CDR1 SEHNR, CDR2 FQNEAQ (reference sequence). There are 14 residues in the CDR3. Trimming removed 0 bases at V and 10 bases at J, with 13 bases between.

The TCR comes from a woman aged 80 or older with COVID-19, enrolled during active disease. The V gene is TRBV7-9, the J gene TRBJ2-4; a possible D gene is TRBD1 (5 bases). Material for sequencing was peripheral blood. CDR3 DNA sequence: TGTGCCAGCAGCTTAGCGGTGGACATAGGAATTCAGTACTTC. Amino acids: CASSLAVDIGIQYF.